The T cell receptor (beta chain) under discussion was sequenced for a study of cytomegalovirus exposure and HLA in healthy donors. CDR3 size: 12 residues. CDR1 is SGHTA, CDR2 FQGTGA, per germline. V was shortened by 3 bases and J by 8 bases, with 7 bases between the two germline ends. TCRdb keeps only in-frame clones here, not all; method: immunoSEQ multiplex PCR. The sample yields around 75,000 clones, around four fifths seen once. The sample consisted of PBMCs. The chain joins TRBV7-3 to TRBJ2-2; D possibly corresponds to TRBD1 (6 bases). The clonotype was recovered from a man younger than 40 in good health and CMV-seronegative. DNA of the CDR3: TGTGCCAGCAGCTTTCAGGGGGGGGAGCTGTTTTTT. Its translation: CASSFQGGELFF.